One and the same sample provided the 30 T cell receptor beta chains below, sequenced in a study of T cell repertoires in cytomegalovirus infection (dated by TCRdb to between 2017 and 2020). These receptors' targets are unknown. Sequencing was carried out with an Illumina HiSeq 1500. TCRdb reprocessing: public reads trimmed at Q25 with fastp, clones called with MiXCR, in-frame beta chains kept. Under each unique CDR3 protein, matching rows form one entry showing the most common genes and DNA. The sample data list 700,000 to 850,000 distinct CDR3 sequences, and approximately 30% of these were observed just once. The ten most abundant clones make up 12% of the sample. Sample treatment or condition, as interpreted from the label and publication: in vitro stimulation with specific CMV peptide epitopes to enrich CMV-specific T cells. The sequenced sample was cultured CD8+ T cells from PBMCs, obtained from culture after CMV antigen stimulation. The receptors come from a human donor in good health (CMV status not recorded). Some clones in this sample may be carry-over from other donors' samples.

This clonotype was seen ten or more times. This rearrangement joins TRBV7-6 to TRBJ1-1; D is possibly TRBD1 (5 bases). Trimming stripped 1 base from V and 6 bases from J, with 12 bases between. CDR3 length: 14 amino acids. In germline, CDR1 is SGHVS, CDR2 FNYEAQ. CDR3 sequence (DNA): TGTGCCAGCAGCTTAGGGGACCAAAGGGCTGAAGCTTTCTTT. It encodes CASSLGDQRAEAFF. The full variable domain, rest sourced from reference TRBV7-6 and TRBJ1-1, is GAGVSQSPRYKVTKRGQDVALRCDPISGHVSLYWYRQALGQGPEFLTYFNYEAQQDKSGLPNDRFSAERPEGSISTLTIQRTEQRDSAMYRCASSLGDQRAEAFFGQGTRLTVV.

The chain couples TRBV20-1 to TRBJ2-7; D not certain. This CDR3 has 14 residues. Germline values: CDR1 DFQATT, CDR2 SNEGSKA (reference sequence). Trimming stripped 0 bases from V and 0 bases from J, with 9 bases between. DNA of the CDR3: TGCAGTGCTAGAGATGGCCGGCACTCCTACGAGCAGTACTTC. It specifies CSARDGRHSYEQYF.

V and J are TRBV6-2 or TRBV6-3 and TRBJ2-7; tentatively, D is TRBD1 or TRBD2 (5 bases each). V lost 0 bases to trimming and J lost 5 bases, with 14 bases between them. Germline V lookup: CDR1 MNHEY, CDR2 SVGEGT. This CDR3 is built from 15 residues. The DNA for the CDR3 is TGTGCCAGCAGTTACTCAAAGGGGAGTTCAAACGAGCAGTACGTC. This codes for CASSYSKGSSNEQYV.

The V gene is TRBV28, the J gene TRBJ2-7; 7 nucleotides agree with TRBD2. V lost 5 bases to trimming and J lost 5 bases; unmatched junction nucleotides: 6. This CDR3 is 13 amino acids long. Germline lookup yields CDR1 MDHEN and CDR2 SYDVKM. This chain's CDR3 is CASSGAGEHEQYV. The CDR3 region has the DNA TGTGCCAGCAGTGGGGCGGGGGAACACGAGCAGTACGTC.

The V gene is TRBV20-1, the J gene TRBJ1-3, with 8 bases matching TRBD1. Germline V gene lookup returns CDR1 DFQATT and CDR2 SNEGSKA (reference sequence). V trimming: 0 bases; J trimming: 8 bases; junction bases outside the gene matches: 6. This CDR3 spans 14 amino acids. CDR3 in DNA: TGCAGTGCTAGAGAAGGACAGGGCGCATACACCATATATTTT. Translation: CSAREGQGAYTIYF.

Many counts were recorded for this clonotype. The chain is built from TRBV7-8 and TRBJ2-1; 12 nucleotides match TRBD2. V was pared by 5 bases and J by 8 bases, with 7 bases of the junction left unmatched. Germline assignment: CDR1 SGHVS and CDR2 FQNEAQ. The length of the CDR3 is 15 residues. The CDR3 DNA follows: TGTGCCAGCAGCCGCGGACTAGCGGGGTGGTATGAGCAGTTCTTC. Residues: CASSRGLAGWYEQFF. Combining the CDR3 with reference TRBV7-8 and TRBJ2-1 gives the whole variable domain GAGVSQSPRYKVAKRGQDVALRCDPISGHVSLFWYQQALGQGPEFLTYFQNEAQLDKSGLPSDRFFAERPEGSVSTLKIQRTQQEDSAVYLCASSRGLAGWYEQFFGPGTRLTVL.

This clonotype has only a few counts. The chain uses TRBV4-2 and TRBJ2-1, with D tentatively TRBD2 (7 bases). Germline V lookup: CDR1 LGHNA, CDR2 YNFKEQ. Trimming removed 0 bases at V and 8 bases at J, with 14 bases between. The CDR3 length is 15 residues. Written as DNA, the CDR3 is TGTGCCAGCAGCCAAGAGCGGGGGCTCTCAGATGAGCAGTTCTTC. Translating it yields CASSQERGLSDEQFF.

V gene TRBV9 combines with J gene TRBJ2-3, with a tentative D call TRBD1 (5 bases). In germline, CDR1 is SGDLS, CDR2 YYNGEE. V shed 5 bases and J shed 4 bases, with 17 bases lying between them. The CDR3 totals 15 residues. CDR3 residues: CASSMTWGPADTQYF. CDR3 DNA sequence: TGTGCCAGCAGTATGACTTGGGGCCCCGCAGATACGCAGTATTTT.

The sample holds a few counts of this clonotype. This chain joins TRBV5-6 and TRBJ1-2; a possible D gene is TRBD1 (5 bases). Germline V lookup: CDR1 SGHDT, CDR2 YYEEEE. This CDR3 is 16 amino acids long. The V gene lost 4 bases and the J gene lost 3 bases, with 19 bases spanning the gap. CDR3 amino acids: CASSPFPPRGDYGYTF. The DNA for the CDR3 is TGTGCCAGCAGCCCATTCCCTCCTAGAGGGGACTATGGCTACACCTTC. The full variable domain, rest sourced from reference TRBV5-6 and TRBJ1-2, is DAGVTQSPTHLIKTRGQQVTLRCSPKSGHDTVSWYQQALGQGPQFIFQYYEEEERQRGNFPDRFSGHQFPNYSSELNVNALLLGDSALYLCASSPFPPRGDYGYTFGSGTRLTVV.

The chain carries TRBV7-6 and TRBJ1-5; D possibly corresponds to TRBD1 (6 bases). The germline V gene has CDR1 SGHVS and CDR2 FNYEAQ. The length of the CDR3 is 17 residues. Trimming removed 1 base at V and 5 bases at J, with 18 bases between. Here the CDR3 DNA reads TGTGCCAGCAGCTTAGGAGGAAGGACAGTAGGATATCAGCCCCAGCATTTT. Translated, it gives CASSLGGRTVGYQPQHF. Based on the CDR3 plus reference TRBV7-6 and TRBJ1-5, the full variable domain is GAGVSQSPRYKVTKRGQDVALRCDPISGHVSLYWYRQALGQGPEFLTYFNYEAQQDKSGLPNDRFSAERPEGSISTLTIQRTEQRDSAMYRCASSLGGRTVGYQPQHFGDGTRLSIL.

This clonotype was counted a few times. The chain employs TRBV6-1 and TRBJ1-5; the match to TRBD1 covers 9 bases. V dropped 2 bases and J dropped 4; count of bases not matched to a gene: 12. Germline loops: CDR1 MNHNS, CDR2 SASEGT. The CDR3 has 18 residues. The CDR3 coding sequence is TGTGCCAGCAGTGAAAGAATCGAGATCGGGACAGGGAATCAGCCCCAGCATTTT. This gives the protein CASSERIEIGTGNQPQHF.

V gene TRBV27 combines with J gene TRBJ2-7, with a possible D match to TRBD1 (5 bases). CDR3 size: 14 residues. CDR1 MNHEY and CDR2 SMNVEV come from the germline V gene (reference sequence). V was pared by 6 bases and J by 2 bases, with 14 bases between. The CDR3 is CASSIVDSTYEQYF. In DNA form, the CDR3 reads TGTGCCAGCAGCATAGTCGACAGTACCTACGAGCAGTACTTC.

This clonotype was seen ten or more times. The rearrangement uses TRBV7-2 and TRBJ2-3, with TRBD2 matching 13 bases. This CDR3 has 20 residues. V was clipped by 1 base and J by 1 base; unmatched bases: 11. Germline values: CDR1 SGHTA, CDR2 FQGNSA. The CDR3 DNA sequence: TGTGCCAGCAGCTTAGAGAGACTTTTAGGACTAGCGGGGGGCACAGATACGCAGTATTTT. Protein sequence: CASSLERLLGLAGGTDTQYF.

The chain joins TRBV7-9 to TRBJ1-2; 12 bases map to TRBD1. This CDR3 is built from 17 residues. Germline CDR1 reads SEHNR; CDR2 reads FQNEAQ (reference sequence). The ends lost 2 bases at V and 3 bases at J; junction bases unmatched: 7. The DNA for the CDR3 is TGTGCCAGCAGCTTAATGGGACAGGGGGCGCAGGACTATGGCTACACCTTC. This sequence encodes CASSLMGQGAQDYGYTF. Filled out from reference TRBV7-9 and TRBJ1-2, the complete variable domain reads DTGVSQNPRHKITKRGQNVTFRCDPISEHNRLYWYRQTLGQGPEFLTYFQNEAQLEKSRLLSDRFSAERPKGSFSTLEIQRTEQGDSAMYLCASSLMGQGAQDYGYTFGSGTRLTVV.

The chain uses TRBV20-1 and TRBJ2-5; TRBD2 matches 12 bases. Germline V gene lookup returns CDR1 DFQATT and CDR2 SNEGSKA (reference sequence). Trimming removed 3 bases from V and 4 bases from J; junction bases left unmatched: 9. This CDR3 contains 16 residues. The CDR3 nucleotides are TGCAGTGCTAGCCAGACTAGCGGGGGTTTCGGAGAGACCCAGTACTTC. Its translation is CSASQTSGGFGETQYF.

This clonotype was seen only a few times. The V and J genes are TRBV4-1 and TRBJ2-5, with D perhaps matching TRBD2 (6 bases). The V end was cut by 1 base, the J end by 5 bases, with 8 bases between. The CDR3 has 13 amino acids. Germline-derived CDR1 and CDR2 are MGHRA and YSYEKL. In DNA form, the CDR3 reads TGCGCCAGCAGCCAAGCTCGGGGGGAGACCCAGTACTTC. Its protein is CASSQARGETQYF.

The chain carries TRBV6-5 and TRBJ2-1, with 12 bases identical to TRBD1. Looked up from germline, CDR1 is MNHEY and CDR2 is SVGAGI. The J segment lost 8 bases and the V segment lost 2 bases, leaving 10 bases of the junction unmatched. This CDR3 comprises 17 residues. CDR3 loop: CASSYRGQGAVWDEQFF. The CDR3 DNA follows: TGTGCCAGCAGTTACAGGGGACAGGGGGCCGTTTGGGATGAGCAGTTCTTC.

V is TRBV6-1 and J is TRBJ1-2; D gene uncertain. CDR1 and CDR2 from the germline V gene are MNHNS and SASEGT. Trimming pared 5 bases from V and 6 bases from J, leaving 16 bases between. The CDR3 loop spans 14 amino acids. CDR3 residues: CASSPRVIGHGYTF. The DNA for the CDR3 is TGTGCCAGCAGTCCCCGGGTGATCGGCCATGGCTACACCTTC.

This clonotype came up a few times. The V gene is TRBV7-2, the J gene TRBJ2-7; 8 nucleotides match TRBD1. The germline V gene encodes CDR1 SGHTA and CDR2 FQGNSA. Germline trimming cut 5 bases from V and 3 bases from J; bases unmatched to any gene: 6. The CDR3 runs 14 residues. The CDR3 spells CASSNRDRLYEQYF. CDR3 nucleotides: TGTGCCAGCAGCAACCGGGACAGGCTCTACGAGCAGTACTTC. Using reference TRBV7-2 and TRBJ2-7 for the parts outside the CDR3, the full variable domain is GAGVSQSPSNKVTEKGKDVELRCDPISGHTALYWYRQSLGQGLEFLIYFQGNSAPDKSGLPSDRFSAERTGGSVSTLTIQRTQQEDSAVYLCASSNRDRLYEQYFGPGTRLTVT.

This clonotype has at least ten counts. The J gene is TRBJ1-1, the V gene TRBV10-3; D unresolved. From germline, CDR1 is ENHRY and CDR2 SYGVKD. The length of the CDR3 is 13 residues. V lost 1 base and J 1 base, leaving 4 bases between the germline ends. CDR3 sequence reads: CAISEFQNTEAFF. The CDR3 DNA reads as TGTGCCATCAGTGAGTTTCAGAACACTGAAGCTTTCTTT.

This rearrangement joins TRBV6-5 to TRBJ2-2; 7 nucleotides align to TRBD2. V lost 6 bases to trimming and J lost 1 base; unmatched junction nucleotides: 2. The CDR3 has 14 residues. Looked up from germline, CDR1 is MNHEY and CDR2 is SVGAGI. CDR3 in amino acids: CASRLAENTGELFF. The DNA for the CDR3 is TGTGCCAGCAGGCTAGCGGAGAACACCGGGGAGCTGTTTTTT.

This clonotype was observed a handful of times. CDR3 residues: CASSLDRYEAFF. Written as DNA, the CDR3 is TGTGCCAGCAGTTTAGACAGATATGAAGCTTTCTTT. The chain employs TRBV5-6 and TRBJ1-1; D might be TRBD1 (5 bases). The V end was cut by 5 bases, the J end by 7 bases, with 12 bases between. The CDR3 has 12 residues. CDR1 is SGHDT, CDR2 YYEEEE, per germline.

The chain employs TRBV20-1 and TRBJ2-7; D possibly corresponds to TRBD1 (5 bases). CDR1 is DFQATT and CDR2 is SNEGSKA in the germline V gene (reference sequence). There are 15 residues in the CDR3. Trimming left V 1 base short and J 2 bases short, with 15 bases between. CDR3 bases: TGCAGTGCTAGAGCCCCACCGACAGAGCCCTACGAGCAGTACGTC. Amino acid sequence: CSARAPPTEPYEQYV.

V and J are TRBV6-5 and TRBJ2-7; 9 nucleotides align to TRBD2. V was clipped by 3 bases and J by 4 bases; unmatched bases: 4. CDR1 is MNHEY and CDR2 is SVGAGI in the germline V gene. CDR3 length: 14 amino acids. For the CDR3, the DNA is TGTGCCAGCAGTTATCTAGCGGGGAAATACGAGCAGTACTTC. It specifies CASSYLAGKYEQYF.

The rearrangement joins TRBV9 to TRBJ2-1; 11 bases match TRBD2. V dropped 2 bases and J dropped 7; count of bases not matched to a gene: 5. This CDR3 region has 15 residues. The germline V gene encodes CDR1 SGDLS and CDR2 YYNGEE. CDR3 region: CASSVFSGGGNEQFF. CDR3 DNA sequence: TGTGCCAGCAGCGTGTTTAGCGGGGGGGGGAATGAGCAGTTCTTC.

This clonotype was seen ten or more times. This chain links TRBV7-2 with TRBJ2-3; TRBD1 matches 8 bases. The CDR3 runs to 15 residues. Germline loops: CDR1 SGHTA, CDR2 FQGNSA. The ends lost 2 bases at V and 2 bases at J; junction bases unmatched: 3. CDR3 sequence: CASSLNRGYTDTQYF. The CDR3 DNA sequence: TGTGCCAGCAGCTTAAACAGGGGGTACACAGATACGCAGTATTTT.

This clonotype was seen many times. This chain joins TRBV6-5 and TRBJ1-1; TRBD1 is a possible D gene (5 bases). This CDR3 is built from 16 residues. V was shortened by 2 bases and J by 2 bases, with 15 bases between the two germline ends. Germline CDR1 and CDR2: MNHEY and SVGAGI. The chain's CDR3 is CASSYGFGGSNTEAFF. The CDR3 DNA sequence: TGTGCCAGCAGTTACGGTTTCGGGGGATCTAACACTGAAGCTTTCTTT.

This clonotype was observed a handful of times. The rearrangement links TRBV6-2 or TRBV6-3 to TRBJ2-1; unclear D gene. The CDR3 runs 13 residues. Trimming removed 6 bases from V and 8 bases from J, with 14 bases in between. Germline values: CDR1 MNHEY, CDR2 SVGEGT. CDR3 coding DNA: TGTGCCAGCAGCCCCGCCTGGGTCCATGAGCAGTTCTTC. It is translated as CASSPAWVHEQFF.

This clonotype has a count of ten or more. The CDR3, as DNA: TGTGCCAGCAGAGGTGACGGGGGGAACACTGAAGCTTTCTTT. Protein: CASRGDGGNTEAFF. J is TRBJ1-1 and V is TRBV7-9, with D possibly being TRBD1 (5 bases). The V and J ends lost 6 bases and 1 base respectively, with 12 bases between them. The CDR3 totals 14 residues. Germline V gene sequence: CDR1 SEHNR, CDR2 FQNEAQ (reference sequence). Variable domain in full (rest from reference TRBV7-9 and TRBJ1-1): DTGVSQNPRHKITKRGQNVTFRCDPISEHNRLYWYRQTLGQGPEFLTYFQNEAQLEKSRLLSDRFSAERPKGSFSTLEIQRTEQGDSAMYLCASRGDGGNTEAFFGQGTRLTVV.

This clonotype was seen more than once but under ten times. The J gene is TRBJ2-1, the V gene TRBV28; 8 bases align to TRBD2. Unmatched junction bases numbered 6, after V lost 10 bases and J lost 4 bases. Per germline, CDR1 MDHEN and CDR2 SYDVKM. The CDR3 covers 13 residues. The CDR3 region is CATRGGQYNEQFF. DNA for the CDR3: TGTGCCACCCGGGGGGGCCAATACAATGAGCAGTTCTTC. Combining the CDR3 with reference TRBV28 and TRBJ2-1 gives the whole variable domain DVKVTQSSRYLVKRTGEKVFLECVQDMDHENMFWYRQDPGLGLRLIYFSYDVKMKEKGDIPEGYSVSREKKERFSLILESASTNQTSMYLCATRGGQYNEQFFGPGTRLTVL.